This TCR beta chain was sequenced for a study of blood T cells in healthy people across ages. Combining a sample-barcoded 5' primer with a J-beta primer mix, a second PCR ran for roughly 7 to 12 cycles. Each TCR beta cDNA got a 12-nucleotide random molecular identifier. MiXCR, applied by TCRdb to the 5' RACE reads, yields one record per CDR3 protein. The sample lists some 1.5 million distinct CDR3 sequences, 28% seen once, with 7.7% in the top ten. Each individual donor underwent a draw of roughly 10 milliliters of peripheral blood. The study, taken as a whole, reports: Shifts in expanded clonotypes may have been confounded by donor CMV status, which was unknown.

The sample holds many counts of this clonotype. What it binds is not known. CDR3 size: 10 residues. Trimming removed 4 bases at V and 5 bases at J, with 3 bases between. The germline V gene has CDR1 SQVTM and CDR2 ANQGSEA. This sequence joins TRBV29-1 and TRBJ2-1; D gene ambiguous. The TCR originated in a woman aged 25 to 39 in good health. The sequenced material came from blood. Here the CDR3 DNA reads TGCAGCGTTGGGGACAATGAGCAGTTCTTC. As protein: CSVGDNEQFF.